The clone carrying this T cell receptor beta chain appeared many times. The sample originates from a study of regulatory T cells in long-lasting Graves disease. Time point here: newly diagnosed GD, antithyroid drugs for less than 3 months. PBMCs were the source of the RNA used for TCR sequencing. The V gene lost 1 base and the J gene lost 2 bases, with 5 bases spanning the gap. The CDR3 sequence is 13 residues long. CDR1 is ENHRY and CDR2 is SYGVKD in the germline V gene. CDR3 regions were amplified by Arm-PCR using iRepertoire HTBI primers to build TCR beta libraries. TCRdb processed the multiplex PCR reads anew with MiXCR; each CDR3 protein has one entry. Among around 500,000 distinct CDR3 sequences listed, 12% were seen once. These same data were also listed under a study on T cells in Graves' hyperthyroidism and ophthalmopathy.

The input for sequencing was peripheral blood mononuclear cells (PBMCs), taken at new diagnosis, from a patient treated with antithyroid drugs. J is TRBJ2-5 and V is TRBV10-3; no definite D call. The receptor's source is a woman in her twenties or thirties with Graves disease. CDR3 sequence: CAISEFKQETQYF. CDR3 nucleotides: TGTGCCATCAGTGAGTTTAAACAAGAGACCCAGTACTTC.